One sample yielded the 25 T cell receptor beta chains listed below, sequenced in a study of T cell responses to AZD1222 COVID-19 vaccine listed by TCRdb under 2021. The library was prepared using the immunoSEQ multiplex PCR assay. Imported from immuneACCESS, the table was reduced by TCRdb to in-frame sequences with V and J called. These copies leave out some clones; in studies compared against another copy, an unresolved V gene accounts for under half, and the cause of the remainder is not known. Present in this sample are 160,000 or so clones, 90% to 95% of which were seen just once. Over 4.5% of the sample belongs to the ten largest clones. The sample's time point, from its label and the paper: about 28 days (+/-7) after the second vaccine dose. The specimen was peripheral blood, collected 28 days after the second AZD1222 dose. The receptors derive from an adult who received the AZD1222 COVID-19 vaccine.

The rearrangement links TRBV28 to TRBJ2-7; D possibly matches TRBD1 or TRBD2 (5 bases each). V dropped 3 bases and J dropped 7 bases, with 7 bases sitting between them. The CDR3 covers 11 residues. Germline values: CDR1 MDHEN, CDR2 SYDVKM. The CDR3 is CASSFGTEQYF. CDR3 nucleotides: TGTGCCAGCAGTTTCGGGACGGAGCAGTACTTC.

V and J are TRBV12-2 and TRBJ2-1; TRBD2, the D gene given by the table, was not confirmed from the DNA. TRBV12-2 is listed as a pseudogene. The CDR3 sequence is 14 residues long. CDR3: CASRLLGLYNEQFF. CDR3 in DNA: TGTGCAAGTCGCCTACTAGGGCTCTACAATGAGCAGTTCTTC.

The chain uses TRBV4-3 and TRBJ2-1, with 8 bases fitting TRBD2. The junction had 17 bases not matched to a gene; V was cut back by 4 bases and J by 9 bases. Germline V gene sequence: CDR1 LGHNA, CDR2 YSLEER. The CDR3 consists of 17 residues. The CDR3 nucleotides read TGCGCCAGCAGCCCAAACCGGGCGGGGGGAGTGGTGGTTGAGCAGTTCTTC. It encodes CASSPNRAGGVVVEQFF.

The sample holds one count of this clone. V and J are TRBV27 and TRBJ1-5; D perhaps matches TRBD1 (5 bases). CDR1 is MNHEY, CDR2 SMNVEV, per germline (reference sequence). The CDR3 consists of 15 residues. With 4 bases removed from V and 2 bases from J, the gap between germline ends came to 12 bases. As DNA, the CDR3 is TGTGCCAGCAGTTCAGATCGAGGGGGCAATCAGCCCCAGCATTTT. This translates into CASSSDRGGNQPQHF.

The DNA for the CDR3 is TGTGCCAGCAGTTTCCCCGGGACGAAAAACACCGGGGAGCTGTTTTTT. This gives the protein CASSFPGTKNTGELFF. The chain carries TRBV28 and TRBJ2-2; possibly TRBD1 or TRBD2 for D (5 bases each). V lost 3 bases and J 2 bases, leaving 13 bases between the germline ends. The CDR3 is 16 amino acids. Germline CDR1 and CDR2: MDHEN and SYDVKM.

This chain uses TRBV29-1 with TRBJ1-2, with a weak D call TRBD1 (5 bases). CDR3 length equals 12 residues. Trimming took 4 bases from V and 4 from J, leaving 10 bases between them. Germline CDR1 and CDR2: SQVTM and ANQGSEA. CDR3 DNA: TGCAGCGTTGCGGGTGACAGCTATGGCTACACCTTC. Protein product: CSVAGDSYGYTF.

The chain joins TRBV5-4 to TRBJ1-4, with a weak D call TRBD1 (5 bases). Trimming pared 4 bases from V and 3 bases from J, leaving 13 bases between. The germline V gene has CDR1 SGHNT and CDR2 YYREEE (reference sequence). The CDR3 sequence is 15 residues long. The DNA of the CDR3 is TGTGCCAGCAGCCTACAAGGGGTACCTAATGAAAAACTGTTTTTT. Its protein product is CASSLQGVPNEKLFF.

The J gene is TRBJ2-2, the V gene TRBV10-1; the match to TRBD2 covers 9 bases. CDR1 is WNHNN and CDR2 is SYGVQD in the germline V gene (reference sequence). The CDR3 has 16 amino acids. Trimming at V came to 4 bases and at J to 1 base, leaving 4 bases not matched to a gene. CDR3 loop: CASSAVAGVNTGELFF. In nucleotides, the CDR3 is TGCGCCAGCAGTGCCGTAGCGGGGGTGAACACCGGGGAGCTGTTTTTT.

The V gene is TRBV4-3, the J gene TRBJ2-3; 11 nucleotides agree with TRBD2. The CDR3 loop spans 18 amino acids. Looked up from germline, CDR1 is LGHNA and CDR2 is YSLEER. Trimming took 1 base from V and 2 from J; bases not matched to a gene: 8. The CDR3 nucleotides are TGCGCCAGCAGCCAAGCCCAGGGGACTAGCGGTCTCACAGATACGCAGTATTTT. Protein product: CASSQAQGTSGLTDTQYF.

This sequence joins TRBV29-1 and TRBJ2-1, with a weak D call TRBD1 (7 bases). This CDR3 spans 13 amino acids. Trimming removed 4 bases from V and 10 bases from J, with 17 bases in between. Germline-derived CDR1 and CDR2 are SQVTM and ANQGSEA. The CDR3 region has the DNA TGCAGCGTTGTGGGGCAGGGGGGTAGAGAGCAGTTCTTC. This gives the protein CSVVGQGGREQFF.

The CDR3 loop is CASSSTWTGRNTEAFF. The CDR3 bases are TGTGCCAGCAGCTCCACTTGGACAGGCCGGAACACTGAAGCTTTCTTT. This chain uses TRBV7-9 with TRBJ1-1, with 7 nucleotides matching TRBD1. The CDR3 covers 16 residues. CDR1 and CDR2 (germline): SEHNR, FQNEAQ (reference sequence). V shed 4 bases, J shed 1 base, and the junction held 9 bases outside the gene matches.

The chain is built from TRBV2 and TRBJ1-2; 9 bases are a match to TRBD1. Germline V gene data show CDR1 as SNHLY and CDR2 as FYNNEI. This CDR3 region has 14 residues. After removal of 3 bases from V and 8 bases from J, the junction contained 7 bases not matched to a gene. CDR3 sequence reads: CASSEGQGYGGYTF. For the CDR3, the DNA is TGTGCCAGCAGTGAGGGACAGGGATACGGCGGCTACACCTTC.

This chain uses TRBV10-3 with TRBJ1-4; possibly TRBD1 for D (6 bases). The CDR3 sequence is 16 residues long. Germline V gives CDR1 ENHRY, CDR2 SYGVKD. Trimming stripped 0 bases from V and 7 bases from J, with 15 bases between. The CDR3 loop is CAISESLTGSREKLFF. DNA for the CDR3: TGTGCCATCAGTGAGTCGCTGACAGGATCGCGTGAAAAACTGTTTTTT.

This clone showed up just once. This sequence joins TRBV28 and TRBJ1-1, with D possibly TRBD1 on 6 matching bases. Germline CDR1 is MDHEN and CDR2 is SYDVKM. The ends were cut back, 3 bases at V and 7 bases at J, with 18 bases in the middle. The CDR3 is made up of 15 amino acids. CDR3 in amino acids: CASSFYRDKVGEAFF. The CDR3 DNA reads as TGTGCCAGCAGTTTCTACCGGGACAAGGTGGGTGAAGCTTTCTTT.

V and J are TRBV28 and TRBJ1-2; D is ambiguous. Deletions cut 3 bases from V and 8 bases from J, with 16 bases between. This CDR3 is built from 14 residues. The germline gives CDR1 MDHEN, CDR2 SYDVKM. CDR3 sequence reads: CASSLDSTTRGYTF. CDR3 coding DNA: TGTGCCAGCAGTTTGGACTCTACAACGCGCGGCTACACCTTC.

The rearrangement links TRBV12-3 or TRBV12-4 to TRBJ2-3; tentatively, D is TRBD2 (5 bases). The length of the CDR3 is 13 residues. Trimming took 5 bases from V and 3 from J, leaving 9 bases between them. The CDR3 bases are TGTGCCAGCAGTGGGCGGAGGACAGATACGCAGTATTTT. It yields the protein CASSGRRTDTQYF.

This chain joins TRBV5-1 and TRBJ2-7; 11 nucleotides agree with TRBD2. The V gene's germline CDR1 is SGHRS and CDR2 YFSETQ. The CDR3 loop spans 16 amino acids. The trim removed 2 bases at V and 7 bases at J, leaving 11 bases unmatched. The CDR3: CASSLTSGRAIGEQYF. CDR3 bases: TGCGCCAGCAGCTTAACTAGCGGGAGAGCGATTGGGGAGCAGTACTTC.

This clone showed up just once. The CDR3 bases are TGTGCCAGCAGTGGACTACGGGGGGAAAAACTGTTTTTT. Amino acid sequence: CASSGLRGEKLFF. The chain carries TRBV6-6 and TRBJ1-4, with D perhaps TRBD1 (5 bases). V was trimmed by 5 bases and J by 8 bases, leaving 12 bases between them. This CDR3 is built from 13 residues. In germline, CDR1 is MNHNY, CDR2 SVGAGI (reference sequence).

CDR3 sequence: CATSRESEVARGYNQPQHF. In nucleotides, the CDR3 is TGTGCCACCAGCAGAGAGAGCGAGGTTGCCAGGGGGTACAATCAGCCCCAGCATTTT. This chain joins TRBV15 and TRBJ1-5; 7 bases line up with TRBD1. This CDR3 has 19 amino acids. V lost 0 bases, J lost 3 bases, and 14 bases stayed unmatched. Germline V gives CDR1 LNHNV, CDR2 YYDKDF (reference sequence). The variable domain in full, completed from reference TRBV15 and TRBJ1-5, reads DAMVIQNPRYQVTQFGKPVTLSCSQTLNHNVMYWYQQKSSQAPKLLFHYYDKDFNNEADTPDNFQSRRPNTSFCFLDIRSPGLGDTAMYLCATSRESEVARGYNQPQHFGDGTRLSIL.

The V gene is TRBV5-1, the J gene TRBJ2-7; TRBD1 matches at 7 bases. The CDR3 runs 14 residues. Germline V lookup: CDR1 SGHRS, CDR2 YFSETQ. The ends lost 4 bases at V and 2 bases at J; junction bases unmatched: 6. The CDR3 DNA reads as TGCGCCAGCAGCGACCTACAGGGGACCTACGAGCAGTACTTC. It encodes CASSDLQGTYEQYF.

CDR3 sequence: CASSLVSGDSNQPQHF. The CDR3 region has the DNA TGCGCCAGCAGCTTGGTATCAGGGGATAGCAATCAGCCCCAGCATTTT. V is TRBV5-1 and J is TRBJ1-5; possible D gene TRBD1, 6 bases. This CDR3 contains 16 residues. From germline, CDR1 is SGHRS and CDR2 YFSETQ. The V and J ends lost 0 bases and 0 bases respectively, with 10 bases between them.

This clone was recorded only once. V and J are TRBV4-1 and TRBJ1-5; D remains unclear. Germline loops: CDR1 MGHRA, CDR2 YSYEKL. Trimming pared 3 bases from V and 5 bases from J, leaving 14 bases between. The CDR3 spans 15 residues. The CDR3 sequence is CASSQAPRPDQPQHF. Here the CDR3 DNA reads TGCGCCAGCAGCCAGGCCCCCCGTCCCGATCAGCCCCAGCATTTT.

The V call is TRBV3-1 (or the pseudogene TRBV3-2), the J call TRBJ1-3; no definite D call. From germline, CDR1 is LGHDT and CDR2 YNNKEL (reference sequence). The CDR3 length is 14 residues. V gave up 2 bases and J gave up 0 bases, with 5 bases separating them. This chain's CDR3 is CASSQRSSGNTIYF. The CDR3 DNA sequence: TGTGCCAGCAGCCAACGGAGCTCTGGAAACACCATATATTTT.

The CDR3 region is CASSGIDLQETQYF. The DNA for the CDR3 is TGCGCCAGCAGCGGAATAGATTTACAAGAGACCCAGTACTTC. The chain has TRBV4-1 and TRBJ2-5; D is unclear. Germline values: CDR1 MGHRA, CDR2 YSYEKL. The length of the CDR3 is 14 residues. Trimming took 5 bases from V and 2 from J, leaving 12 bases between them.

The chain carries TRBV5-4 and TRBJ1-2, with a tentative D call TRBD1 (5 bases). The CDR3 runs 14 residues. Trimming cost V 2 bases and J 7 bases, with 15 bases left between them. Germline CDR1 and CDR2: SGHNT and YYREEE (reference sequence). This chain's CDR3 is CASSLGQGGGGYTF. The CDR3 DNA is TGTGCCAGCAGCTTAGGGCAGGGTGGAGGTGGCTACACCTTC.